This is a list of T cell receptor beta chains from one sample in a study of shared clonotypes between healthy human individuals. The table came from immunoSEQ multiplex PCR; TCRdb's copy has only in-frame clones and leaves some out. This sample has around 600,000 clones, with about 95% found just once. The sequenced sample consisted of naive CD8+ T cells sorted from blood. The receptors stem from a woman aged 25-40 years in good health. CDR3s include the opening cysteine and the closing phenylalanine or tryptophan. The order of the fields is J gene, V gene, clone size, D gene, CDR3 protein, CDR3 DNA. D genes are given only for firm matches. Clone sizes are given selectively: once, few, many, or a class where the clone is expanded.

>TRBJ2-7|TRBV2|.|TRBD1
CASLQGQPYEQYF
TGTGCCAGCCTGCAGGGACAGCCCTACGAGCAGTACTTC
>TRBJ1-1|TRBV4-1|.|TRBD1
CASSLRQGTNTEAFF
TGCGCCAGCAGTCTTAGACAGGGAACGAACACTGAAGCTTTCTTT
>TRBJ2-2|TRBV11-3|.|.
CASSLSTSGELFF
TGTGCCAGCAGCTTGAGTACTTCGGGGGAGCTGTTTTTT
>TRBJ2-1|TRBV7-9|.|.
CASSLVRYNEQFF
TGTGCCAGCAGCTTAGTTCGATACAATGAGCAGTTCTTC
>TRBJ2-7|TRBV10-3|.|TRBD2
CAISDSGGLIYEQYF
TGTGCCATCAGTGATAGCGGGGGACTCATCTACGAGCAGTACTTC
>TRBJ2-1|TRBV7-6|.|.
CASSLFSSYNEQFF
TGTGCCAGCAGCTTATTCAGCTCCTACAATGAGCAGTTCTTC
>TRBJ2-7|TRBV28|.|.
CASSDPGPTYEQYF
TGTGCCAGCAGTGATCCCGGGCCAACCTACGAGCAGTACTTC
>TRBJ2-7|TRBV7-8|.|.
CASSLGGAPGQYF
TGTGCCAGCAGCTTAGGCGGGGCCCCAGGGCAGTACTTC
>TRBJ2-7|TRBV5-4|once|TRBD1
CASSPGTGASYEQYF
TGTGCCAGCAGTCCCGGGACAGGAGCCTCCTACGAGCAGTACTTC
>TRBJ2-2|TRBV2|.|.
CASSEGDGYGELFF
TGTGCCAGCAGTGAGGGCGACGGGTACGGGGAGCTGTTTTTT
>TRBJ1-5|TRBV27|.|TRBD1
CASSSGQGGNQPQHF
TGTGCCAGCAGTTCCGGACAGGGGGGCAATCAGCCCCAGCATTTT
>TRBJ1-3|TRBV9|.|.
CASSASRGTNTIYF
TGTGCCAGCAGCGCGTCCCGGGGGACAAACACCATATATTTT
>TRBJ2-7|TRBV6-5|.|.
CASSQTDSYEQYF
TGTGCCAGCAGTCAAACGGACAGCTACGAGCAGTACTTC
>TRBJ1-5|TRBV27|once|.
CASSWSGGVHQPQHF
TGTGCCAGCAGTTGGTCCGGTGGGGTGCATCAGCCCCAGCATTTT
>TRBJ2-1|TRBV2|.|TRBD2
CASSDAGAVNEQFF
TGTGCCAGCAGTGACGCGGGAGCTGTAAATGAGCAGTTCTTC
>TRBJ1-2|TRBV5-6|.|.
CASSIRVGSNYGYTF
TGTGCCAGCAGCATACGGGTGGGCTCGAACTATGGCTACACCTTC
>TRBJ2-7|TRBV7-8|once|.
CASSLPGASGAAAYEQYF
TGTGCCAGCAGCTTACCAGGGGCTAGCGGAGCTGCCGCCTACGAGCAGTACTTC
>TRBJ1-4|TRBV21-1|.|.
CASSNSPLCHTLNEKLFF
TGTGCCAGCAGCAACTCACCCCTATGCCACACGCTTAATGAAAAACTGTTTTTT
>TRBJ2-1|TRBV4-1|once|TRBD2
CASSPRGGSSYNEQFF
TGCGCCAGCAGCCCCCGTGGCGGGAGCTCCTACAATGAGCAGTTCTTC
>TRBJ1-2|TRBV6-5|few|.
CASSYTTGSGYTF
TGTGCCAGCAGTTACACCACAGGGTCTGGCTACACCTTC
>TRBJ2-1|TRBV18|.|.
CASSLSSYNEQFF
TGTGCCAGCTCACTTAGCTCCTACAATGAGCAGTTCTTC
>TRBJ2-3|TRBV5-4|.|.
CASSPGDTQYF
TGTGCCAGCAGCCCGGGAGATACGCAGTATTTT
>TRBJ2-7|TRBV4-2|.|TRBD1
CASSPDRDPYEQYF
TGTGCCAGCAGCCCAGACAGGGATCCCTACGAGCAGTACTTC
>TRBJ1-1|TRBV29-1|once|TRBD1
CSVSGGGNNMNTEAFF
TGCAGCGTTAGTGGAGGGGGCAATAACATGAACACTGAAGCTTTCTTT
>TRBJ2-7|TRBV27|once|TRBD1
CASRPGQTYEQYF
TGTGCCAGCAGGCCGGGACAGACCTACGAGCAGTACTTC
>TRBJ1-1|TRBV6-5|.|.
CASVRDRMNTEAFF
TGTGCCAGCGTGCGGGACCGCATGAACACTGAAGCTTTCTTT
>TRBJ2-7|TRBV5-1|once|.
CASSSKGDAIDEQYF
TGCGCCAGCAGCTCTAAGGGAGACGCCATCGACGAGCAGTACTTC
>TRBJ2-3|TRBV5-4|once|.
CASSFHGVTDTQYF
TGTGCCAGCAGCTTTCATGGAGTCACAGATACGCAGTATTTT
>TRBJ2-1|TRBV15|.|.
CATSTPGGYNEQFF
TGTGCCACCAGCACCCCCGGAGGCTACAATGAGCAGTTCTTC
>TRBJ2-1|TRBV7-9|.|.
CASSLDSGSNEQFF
TGTGCCAGCAGCTTAGACTCGGGAAGTAATGAGCAGTTCTTC
>TRBJ2-1|TRBV11-3|.|TRBD1
CASSLRRGSYNEQFF
TGTGCCAGCAGCTTACGCAGGGGGTCCTACAATGAGCAGTTCTTC
>TRBJ2-1|TRBV7-6|.|.
CASSLDRFRRSYNEQFF
TGTGCCAGCAGCTTAGACAGGTTTAGACGGAGCTACAATGAGCAGTTCTTC
>TRBJ1-1|TRBV27|.|.
CASSLRGTEAFF
TGTGCCAGCAGTTTAAGGGGGACTGAAGCTTTCTTT
>TRBJ2-1|TRBV6-6|.|.
CASSHIDLLEQFF
TGTGCCAGCAGTCACATCGACCTCCTCGAGCAGTTCTTC